Listed below are T cell receptor beta chains from one sample, sequenced in a study of identical twins. TCRdb reanalysed the 5' RACE reads using MiXCR and keeps one entry per CDR3 protein. The data show roughly 230,000 distinct CDR3 sequences, about 8.5% seen once. The same sample was also used in a study of yellow fever vaccine responses in identical twins.

Sample: CD8+ T cells sorted from blood. Source of these receptors: a woman aged 18-30 years in good health. CDR3s include the opening cysteine and the closing phenylalanine or tryptophan. D genes are given only for firm matches. Only some rows state a clone size, as once, few, many or a class for expanded clones.

DNA	CDR3	size	V	D	J
TGTGCCAGCAGCTCCGGGGGGGCCTCAGAGACCCAGTACTTC	CASSSGGASETQYF	few	TRBV7-3	TRBD2	TRBJ2-5
TGTGCCAGCAGAGAGGCGGGAGGTCCACCTTCCTACAATGAGCAGTTCTTC	CASREAGGPPSYNEQFF	.	TRBV6-1	TRBD2	TRBJ2-1
TGCAGCGTTGAAGCCCCGGGACCTTTCAACTATGGCTACACCTTC	CSVEAPGPFNYGYTF	few	TRBV29-1	.	TRBJ1-2
TGTGCCAGCAGCCATTCCGCCCCTAAACAGGCTTCCCAGTTGAACACCGGGGAGCTGTTTTTT	CASSHSAPKQASQLNTGELFF	.	TRBV14	.	TRBJ2-2
TGTGCCAGCAGACCCGAAGGGGACTATGGCTACACCTTC	CASRPEGDYGYTF	few	TRBV7-2	.	TRBJ1-2
TGTGCCAGCAGACTTCCTAGCGGGGGGGCCGCGAAGACCCAGTACTTC	CASRLPSGGAAKTQYF	.	TRBV7-2	TRBD2	TRBJ2-5
TGCAGTGCTAGAGTCTTGAACACCGGGGAGCTGTTTTTT	CSARVLNTGELFF	.	TRBV20-1	.	TRBJ2-2
TGTGCCAGCAGCCAAACGAGGCAGGGTAGACCTCCTTACGGAGAGCAGTACTTC	CASSQTRQGRPPYGEQYF	.	TRBV11-2	.	TRBJ2-7
TGTGCCAGCAGCCCCGGACCCGGTTACAATGAGCAGTTCTTC	CASSPGPGYNEQFF	.	TRBV7-8	.	TRBJ2-1
TGTGCCAGCAGTCCGTGGACAGGGCGCGAGACCCAGTACTTC	CASSPWTGRETQYF	.	TRBV28	TRBD1	TRBJ2-5
TGTGCCAGCAGCGCCGGACTAGACGCGGGGACCCAGTACTTC	CASSAGLDAGTQYF	many	TRBV12-3/TRBV12-4	TRBD2	TRBJ2-5
TGCGCCAGCAGCCAATTCGCCGGGGAGCTGTTTTTT	CASSQFAGELFF	many	TRBV4-3	.	TRBJ2-2
TGTGCCAGCACCGTTCGTATGGGGGGGGGGCGCAATCAGCCCCAGCATTTT	CASTVRMGGGRNQPQHF	few	TRBV28	.	TRBJ1-5
TGCAGTGCTAGACAGACCTCTTGGCGCTCCTACAATGAGCAGTTCTTC	CSARQTSWRSYNEQFF	.	TRBV20-1	.	TRBJ2-1